The 28 T cell receptor beta chains given below trace back to one sample, sequenced in a study of CD8 T cells in Susac syndrome. Reverse transcription of about 0.5 to 1 ug RNA was carried out with random hexamers. TCRdb processed the immunoSEQ multiplex PCR reads anew with MiXCR; each CDR3 protein has one entry. The table shows some 96,000 distinct CDR3 sequences, with 85% to 95% occurring only once. Sequenced input: CD4+ T cells from PBMCs. The receptor source for this set is a human donor with Susac syndrome.

This sequence joins TRBV7-2 and TRBJ1-5, with D perhaps matching TRBD1 (5 bases). The CDR3 covers 17 residues. Germline V gene lookup returns CDR1 SGHTA and CDR2 FQGNSA. V was clipped by 0 bases and J by 2 bases, with 14 bases between them. DNA of the CDR3: TGTGCCAGCAGCTTAGCCCTACATGGGGGTCGCAATCAGCCCCAGCATTTT. Its protein is CASSLALHGGRNQPQHF.

V is TRBV29-1 and J is TRBJ1-2; 10 bases line up with TRBD1. V shed 1 base and J 6 bases; nucleotides not matched to a gene: 5. The CDR3 consists of 14 residues. Looked up from germline, CDR1 is SQVTM and CDR2 is ANQGSEA. CDR3 in DNA: TGCAGCGTTGAAGGACAGGGGGCAGGAAATGGCTACACCTTC. The encoded protein is CSVEGQGAGNGYTF. The full variable domain, rest sourced from reference TRBV29-1 and TRBJ1-2, is SAVISQKPSRDICQRGTSLTIQCQVDSQVTMMFWYRQQPGQSLTLIATANQGSEATYESGFVIDKFPISRPNLTFSTLTVSNMSPEDSSIYLCSVEGQGAGNGYTFGSGTRLTVV.

The chain couples TRBV6-2 or TRBV6-3 to TRBJ1-1; 7 bases line up with TRBD1. The CDR3 has 15 residues. Germline V gives CDR1 MNHEY, CDR2 SVGEGT. After removal of 5 bases from V and 0 bases from J, the junction contained 6 bases not matched to a gene. The CDR3 DNA reads as TGTGCCAGCAGTCTCCAGGGGGAAATGAACACTGAAGCTTTCTTT. Its protein is CASSLQGEMNTEAFF.

The V call is TRBV28, the J call TRBJ1-1; 11 bases are shared with TRBD1. The CDR3 totals 13 residues. J lost 3 bases, V lost 8 bases, and 2 bases had no gene match. Germline-derived CDR1 and CDR2 are MDHEN and SYDVKM. CDR3 nucleotides: TGTGCCAGCGGGGGACAGGGGGACACTGAAGCTTTCTTT. The encoded protein is CASGGQGDTEAFF.

The chain joins TRBV12-3 or TRBV12-4 to TRBJ1-5; 8 nucleotides match TRBD1. CDR3 length: 16 residues. The V gene end was trimmed by 3 bases and the J gene end by 3 bases; junction bases not matched to a gene: 7. This CDR3 is CASSFGGTGLNQPQHF. The CDR3 DNA follows: TGTGCCAGCAGTTTTGGGGGGACAGGACTCAATCAGCCCCAGCATTTT.

This chain uses TRBV12-3 or TRBV12-4 with TRBJ2-4, with a weak D call TRBD2 (5 bases). The CDR3 consists of 17 residues. Between the trimmed V and J ends, which lost 6 bases and 0 bases, there was a span of 18 bases. CDR3 nucleotides: TGTGCCAGCAGCCCCCAACGCGGGTGGGGAGCCAAAAACATTCAGTACTTC. Translated: CASSPQRGWGAKNIQYF.

The gene calls are TRBV30 and TRBJ2-7; perhaps D is TRBD1 or TRBD2 (5 bases each). The V end was cut by 2 bases, the J end by 6 bases, with 17 bases between. The germline V gene has CDR1 GTSNPN and CDR2 SVGIG (reference sequence). This CDR3 contains 14 residues. Written as DNA, the CDR3 is TGTGCCTGGAGTCTCGGGACCTTTCTTCGCGAGCAGTACTTC. It yields the protein CAWSLGTFLREQYF.

The rearrangement joins TRBV20-1 to TRBJ2-1; D uncertain. V shed 5 bases and J shed 4 bases, with 12 bases lying between them. The germline V gene has CDR1 DFQATT and CDR2 SNEGSKA (reference sequence). The CDR3 is made up of 13 amino acids. The CDR3: CSAGGFNYNEQFF. DNA for the CDR3: TGCAGTGCTGGCGGCTTTAATTACAATGAGCAGTTCTTC.

The V gene is TRBV5-5, the J gene TRBJ2-1; 13 nucleotides agree with TRBD2. In germline, CDR1 is SGHKS, CDR2 YYEKEE (reference sequence). Trimming at V came to 4 bases and at J to 7 bases, leaving 11 bases not matched to a gene. The CDR3 covers 17 residues. The CDR3 DNA follows: TGTGCCAGCAGCCTGACTAGCGGGGGGCCCTCTAGGAATGAGCAGTTCTTC. This encodes CASSLTSGGPSRNEQFF.

The rearrangement joins TRBV15 to TRBJ2-3, with TRBD2 identical over 9 bases. The CDR3 extends over 16 amino acids. Germline CDR1 reads LNHNV; CDR2 reads YYDKDF (reference sequence). J gave up 2 bases and V 1 base, and 4 bases lay outside the gene matches. The CDR3 sequence: CATSRGASGDTDTQYF. CDR3 nucleotides: TGTGCCACCAGCAGAGGGGCTAGCGGGGACACAGATACGCAGTATTTT.

The chain joins TRBV28 to TRBJ2-2, with D possibly TRBD2 on 6 matching bases. The CDR3 covers 13 residues. Germline V gives CDR1 MDHEN, CDR2 SYDVKM. V was cut by 5 bases and J by 7 bases, with 11 bases left in between. The CDR3 DNA sequence: TGTGCCAGCAGTAGCGGCGGGGTCGGGGAGCTGTTTTTT. This sequence encodes CASSSGGVGELFF.

The gene calls are TRBV3-1 and TRBJ2-2; 8 bases map to TRBD1. Germline V gene sequence: CDR1 LGHDT, CDR2 YNNKEL (reference sequence). With V trimmed by 2 bases and J by 6 bases, 5 bases remained unmatched. The CDR3 runs 15 residues. DNA for the CDR3: TGTGCCAGCAGCCAAAGGACAGGGATCGCCGGGGAGCTGTTTTTT. Translated, it gives CASSQRTGIAGELFF.

The V and J genes are TRBV7-9 and TRBJ2-4; 9 bases match TRBD1. The CDR3 contains 15 residues. The J segment lost 5 bases and the V segment lost 5 bases, leaving 7 bases of the junction unmatched. Germline V lookup: CDR1 SEHNR, CDR2 FQNEAQ (reference sequence). The CDR3 nucleotides read TGTGCCAGCAGCCCCGGACAGGGGAGGGAAAACATTCAGTACTTC. Translated, it gives CASSPGQGRENIQYF.

The rearrangement links TRBV18 to TRBJ1-6; D may be TRBD1 (5 bases). V was cut by 6 bases and J by 6 bases, with 12 bases left in between. CDR1 KGHSH and CDR2 LQKENI come from the germline V gene. This CDR3 comprises 14 residues. CDR3 in amino acids: CASSVQEFNSPLHF. The CDR3, as DNA: TGTGCCAGCTCGGTACAGGAATTTAATTCACCCCTCCACTTT.

This sequence joins TRBV28 and TRBJ1-3; no firm D call. V was trimmed by 6 bases and J by 0 bases, leaving 18 bases between them. Germline V gene sequence: CDR1 MDHEN, CDR2 SYDVKM. The CDR3 loop spans 17 amino acids. CDR3 sequence reads: CASSTPVPRSSGNTIYF. The CDR3 DNA reads TGTGCCAGCAGCACCCCGGTTCCTCGGAGCTCTGGAAACACCATATATTTT.

This clonotype was seen just once. V and J are TRBV24-1 and TRBJ2-2; D gene unclear. The length of the CDR3 is 14 residues. Trimming stripped 6 bases from V and 2 bases from J, with 9 bases between. Per the germline V gene, CDR1 is KGHDR and CDR2 is SFDVKD. CDR3 coding DNA: TGTGCCACCAGTCCGAGGTCCAACACCGGGGAGCTGTTTTTT. Translated: CATSPRSNTGELFF.

V and J are TRBV9 and TRBJ2-5; 7 bases map to TRBD2. The CDR3 loop spans 16 amino acids. Germline V gene lookup returns CDR1 SGDLS and CDR2 YYNGEE. V lost 4 bases and J lost 2; bases outside the gene matches: 11. The CDR3 protein is CASSLPPGGGQETQYF. In nucleotides, the CDR3 is TGTGCCAGCAGCCTCCCACCGGGGGGAGGTCAAGAGACCCAGTACTTC.

The chain employs TRBV7-2 and TRBJ2-3, with D perhaps TRBD1 (6 bases). The V gene's germline CDR1 is SGHTA and CDR2 FQGNSA. The CDR3 loop spans 13 amino acids. The V end lost 4 bases, the J end lost 1 base, and 6 bases lay between the germline ends. The DNA of the CDR3 is TGTGCCAGCAGCTGGACAGGCACAGATACGCAGTATTTT. This encodes CASSWTGTDTQYF.

The gene calls are TRBV7-6 and TRBJ1-1, with D hard to call. Germline CDR1 and CDR2: SGHVS and FNYEAQ. The CDR3 is 13 residues long. Trimming removed 2 bases at V and 3 bases at J, with 7 bases between. CDR3 nucleotide sequence: TGTGCCAGCAGCTTAAGTCTTCACACTGAAGCTTTCTTT. Translation: CASSLSLHTEAFF.

This clonotype was seen once. The V call is TRBV29-1, the J call TRBJ2-1, with D possibly matching TRBD1 (6 bases). The CDR3 totals 16 residues. Per the germline V gene, CDR1 is SQVTM and CDR2 is ANQGSEA. V lost 4 bases and J 5 bases, leaving 21 bases between the germline ends. The CDR3, as DNA: TGCAGCGTTGGAGTCGGGGACACCTCGGAAAACAATGAGCAGTTCTTC. Translated, it gives CSVGVGDTSENNEQFF.

This chain uses TRBV2 with TRBJ2-7; a possible D gene is TRBD2 (6 bases). V lost 6 bases to trimming and J lost 3 bases, with 12 bases between them. Germline V CDR1 and CDR2: SNHLY, FYNNEI. This CDR3 comprises 13 residues. The CDR3 loop reads CASSPGLYYEQYF. The DNA for the CDR3 is TGTGCCAGCAGCCCGGGACTTTACTACGAGCAGTACTTC.

J is TRBJ2-1 and V is TRBV19; 7 positions match TRBD1. Germline assignment: CDR1 LNHDA and CDR2 SQIVND (reference sequence). The CDR3 runs to 15 residues. V dropped 6 bases and J dropped 5; count of bases not matched to a gene: 10. The CDR3 region has the DNA TGTGCCAGTAGGAGAGGGGGCGCAACGGACAATGAGCAGTTCTTC. Its protein is CASRRGGATDNEQFF.

The CDR3 is CASSRGQGIEQYF. CDR3 in DNA: TGTGCCAGCAGTCGTGGACAGGGCATCGAGCAGTACTTC. The gene calls are TRBV2 and TRBJ2-7; 8 nucleotides line up with TRBD1. The CDR3 length is 13 residues. J was trimmed by 6 bases and V by 5 bases; bases with no gene match: 6. Germline CDR1 reads SNHLY; CDR2 reads FYNNEI. Drawing the rest from reference TRBV2 and TRBJ2-7, the complete variable domain is EPEVTQTPSHQVTQMGQEVILRCVPISNHLYFYWYRQILGQKVEFLVSFYNNEISEKSEIFDDQFSVERPDGSNFTLKIRSTKLEDSAMYFCASSRGQGIEQYFGPGTRLTVT.

The V gene is TRBV24-1, the J gene TRBJ1-5; maybe TRBD1 (5 bases). The V gene's germline CDR1 is KGHDR and CDR2 SFDVKD. This CDR3 is 12 amino acids long. V dropped 12 bases and J dropped 7 bases, with 15 bases sitting between them. The CDR3 DNA reads TGTGCCGACGGGGCCCTCCAACAGCCCCAGCATTTT. It translates to CADGALQQPQHF.

The genes are TRBV20-1 and TRBJ1-5, with 8 bases that match TRBD1. This CDR3 is 17 amino acids long. V lost 3 bases, J lost 4 bases, and 14 bases stayed unmatched. Looked up from germline, CDR1 is DFQATT and CDR2 is SNEGSKA (reference sequence). This CDR3 reads CSASSTGTGVWNQPQHF. DNA of the CDR3: TGCAGTGCTAGTTCTACCGGGACAGGTGTGTGGAATCAGCCCCAGCATTTT.

This CDR3 is CASSSVGLAGTFSYEQYF. CDR3 bases: TGCGCCAGCAGCTCCGTTGGACTAGCGGGGACCTTCTCCTACGAGCAGTACTTC. This rearrangement joins TRBV5-1 to TRBJ2-7; 12 positions agree with TRBD2. The CDR3 extends over 18 amino acids. V lost 3 bases to trimming and J lost 0 bases; unmatched junction nucleotides: 10. From germline, CDR1 is SGHRS and CDR2 YFSETQ.

This chain uses TRBV30 with TRBJ1-4; D unresolved. Germline V gene lookup returns CDR1 GTSNPN and CDR2 SVGIG (reference sequence). Deletions cut 2 bases from V and 3 bases from J, with 7 bases between. This CDR3 has 13 residues. The CDR3 bases are TGTGCCTGGAGTCTACAGCCTAATGAAAAACTGTTTTTT. Translating gives CAWSLQPNEKLFF. Complete variable domain (other parts from reference TRBV30 and TRBJ1-4): SQTIHQWPATLVQPVGSPLSLECTVEGTSNPNLYWYRQAAGRGLQLLFYSVGIGQISSEVPQNLSASRPQDRQFILSSKKLLLSDSGFYLCAWSLQPNEKLFFGSGTQLSVL.

This clonotype has only one observation. This CDR3 is CASSQEGWTEAFF. CDR3 coding DNA: TGCGCCAGCAGCCAAGAAGGGTGGACTGAAGCTTTCTTT. The chain couples TRBV4-1 to TRBJ1-1, with D unresolved. The CDR3 extends over 13 amino acids. Germline V gives CDR1 MGHRA, CDR2 YSYEKL. V was pared by 0 bases and J by 5 bases, with 7 bases between.